Shown below are 29 T cell receptor beta chains from a single sample sequenced in a study of shared clonotypes between healthy human individuals (dated by TCRdb to 2020 to 2022). Libraries were prepared through the immunoSEQ multiplex PCR assay. TCRdb limited this immuneACCESS table to in-frame rearrangements with V and J called. A share of clones is missing; checked studies link under half to unresolved V genes, and the rest is unexplained. The sample yields 600,000 or so clones; 98% were counted once. Around 0.3% of the sample goes to the ten largest clones. CD8 naive samples consisted of CD45RO-negative cells that were positively selected for CCR7, yielding a CD45RA+CCR7+ population without TemRA cells. Material for sequencing was naive CD8+ T cells sorted from blood. The cell subset or site label, as the study defines it: CD45RA+CCR7+. The origin of the receptors is a young man in good health.

This sequence joins TRBV9 and TRBJ2-7; D not resolved. CDR3 size: 17 residues. Trimming removed 0 bases at V and 5 bases at J, with 21 bases between. Germline CDR1 and CDR2: SGDLS and YYNGEE. The CDR3 bases are TGTGCCAGCAGCGTAGCGGAGTTTGGGTCTGTTAGCCACGAGCAGTACTTC. This translates into CASSVAEFGSVSHEQYF.

The V and J genes are TRBV7-9 and TRBJ1-2; D is uncertain. The ends were cut back, 1 base at V and 6 bases at J, with 6 bases in the middle. CDR3 length equals 12 residues. CDR1 is SEHNR and CDR2 is FQNEAQ in the germline V gene (reference sequence). The CDR3 loop is CASSLDPDGYTF. The CDR3 DNA is TGTGCCAGCAGCTTAGATCCGGATGGCTACACCTTC.

The chain uses TRBV10-2 and TRBJ1-5, with D tentatively TRBD1 (6 bases). With 1 base removed from V and 5 bases from J, the gap between germline ends came to 9 bases. This CDR3 is 14 amino acids long. In germline, CDR1 is WSHSY, CDR2 SAAADI. This chain's CDR3 is CASSELSGDQPQHF. DNA for the CDR3: TGCGCCAGCAGTGAGTTGTCAGGGGATCAGCCCCAGCATTTT.

J is TRBJ1-1 and V is TRBV6-6; D unresolved. The V end was cut by 7 bases, the J end by 0 bases, with 12 bases between. The CDR3 contains 14 residues. The germline V gene has CDR1 MNHNY and CDR2 SVGAGI (reference sequence). CDR3 nucleotide sequence: TGTGCCAGCACGCTCAGCCTGATGAACACTGAAGCTTTCTTT. Translation: CASTLSLMNTEAFF.

V is TRBV5-1 and J is TRBJ2-1; 7 positions agree with TRBD2. Germline assignment: CDR1 SGHRS and CDR2 YFSETQ. V gave up 2 bases and J gave up 8 bases; unmatched junction bases: 7. This CDR3 region has 14 residues. The CDR3 DNA follows: TGCGCCAGCAGCTTCGGCGGGAGTTACGATGAGCAGTTCTTC. Translating gives CASSFGGSYDEQFF.

The V and J genes are TRBV7-2 and TRBJ2-7; D is possibly TRBD1 (6 bases). The CDR3 length is 14 residues. Trimming took 1 base from V and 4 from J, leaving 11 bases between them. Looked up from germline, CDR1 is SGHTA and CDR2 is FQGNSA. Written as DNA, the CDR3 is TGTGCCAGCAGCTTAGAAACAGGGCCGTACGAGCAGTACTTC. Protein: CASSLETGPYEQYF.

This chain connects TRBV14 to TRBJ1-2; TRBD1 matches at 8 bases. Per the germline V gene, CDR1 is SGHDN and CDR2 is FVKESK. CDR3 size: 13 residues. J lost 7 bases, V lost 4 bases, and 5 bases had no gene match. Here the CDR3 reads CASSPSTGAGYTF. CDR3 coding DNA: TGTGCCAGCAGCCCCTCGACAGGGGCTGGCTACACCTTC.

J is TRBJ2-7 and V is TRBV11-2; D unclear. The CDR3 loop spans 14 amino acids. Germline loops: CDR1 SGHAT, CDR2 FQNNGV. V was trimmed by 5 bases and J by 5 bases, leaving 16 bases between them. This CDR3 is CASSDIPQWDEQYF. The CDR3 bases are TGTGCCAGCAGCGACATCCCCCAATGGGACGAGCAGTACTTC.

The V gene is TRBV6-6, the J gene TRBJ2-7; 7 bases fit TRBD2. CDR1 and CDR2 (germline): MNHNY, SVGAGI (reference sequence). V gave up 2 bases and J gave up 4 bases; unmatched junction bases: 11. CDR3 size: 16 residues. The CDR3 spells CASSYERSLAAYEQYF. The CDR3 nucleotides read TGTGCCAGCAGTTACGAGAGGTCTCTAGCGGCGTACGAGCAGTACTTC.

The chain joins TRBV27 to TRBJ2-7; 8 bases match TRBD2. V lost 4 bases to trimming and J lost 0 bases; unmatched junction nucleotides: 8. From germline, CDR1 is MNHEY and CDR2 SMNVEV (reference sequence). This CDR3 spans 16 amino acids. CDR3 sequence: CASSSLEAGVSYEQYF. CDR3 nucleotide sequence: TGTGCCAGCAGTTCCTTGGAAGCGGGAGTCTCCTACGAGCAGTACTTC.

The chain links TRBV7-2 to TRBJ2-2, with a possible D match to TRBD2 (6 bases). Trimming stripped 2 bases from V and 5 bases from J, with 9 bases between. There are 14 residues in the CDR3. Germline V lookup: CDR1 SGHTA, CDR2 FQGNSA. CDR3 sequence reads: CASSLMEGTGELFF. Written as DNA, the CDR3 is TGTGCCAGCAGCTTAATGGAGGGGACCGGGGAGCTGTTTTTT.

This clone showed up just once. This chain connects TRBV9 to TRBJ2-7; 9 nucleotides line up with TRBD1. The CDR3 length is 14 residues. CDR1 is SGDLS, CDR2 YYNGEE, per germline. The ends lost 4 bases at V and 3 bases at J; junction bases unmatched: 5. The CDR3 here is CASSLRDRVYEQYF. CDR3 nucleotide sequence: TGTGCCAGCAGCCTCCGGGACAGGGTCTACGAGCAGTACTTC.

A single count supports this clone. The DNA for the CDR3 is TGTGCCAGCAGCCAAGACTCCTACAATGAGCAGTTCTTC. It yields the protein CASSQDSYNEQFF. The V call is TRBV14, the J call TRBJ2-1, with D hard to call. Deletions cut 0 bases from V and 0 bases from J, with 0 bases between. CDR1 and CDR2 from the germline V gene are SGHDN and FVKESK. This CDR3 is 13 amino acids long.

This chain links TRBV6-1 with TRBJ2-7, with D possibly matching TRBD2 (6 bases). V was pared by 1 base and J by 4 bases, with 17 bases between. The CDR3 spans 16 residues. Germline CDR1 MNHNS, CDR2 SASEGT. CDR3 protein: CASSEGMRRGAYEQYF. In DNA, the CDR3 is TGTGCCAGCAGTGAAGGAATGAGGAGGGGTGCGTACGAGCAGTACTTC.

The V and J genes are TRBV7-9 and TRBJ1-2; D call uncertain. The germline gives CDR1 SEHNR, CDR2 FQNEAQ (reference sequence). The CDR3 spans 13 residues. Trimming stripped 1 base from V and 4 bases from J, with 7 bases between. As DNA, the CDR3 is TGTGCCAGCAGCTTAGGCACCATCTATGGCTACACCTTC. Its translation: CASSLGTIYGYTF.

The V call is TRBV7-9, the J call TRBJ2-1; D remains unclear. Trimming stripped 5 bases from V and 2 bases from J, with 13 bases between. CDR1 and CDR2 (germline): SEHNR, FQNEAQ (reference sequence). There are 15 residues in the CDR3. CDR3 protein: CASSTARSTYNEQFF. The DNA of the CDR3 is TGTGCCAGCAGCACCGCCAGGAGTACCTACAATGAGCAGTTCTTC.

The gene calls are TRBV2 and TRBJ2-7; D possibly corresponds to TRBD1 (8 bases). The length of the CDR3 is 12 residues. Trimming took off 9 bases at V and 6 bases at J, with 15 bases between the two ends. Germline CDR1 SNHLY, CDR2 FYNNEI. CDR3: CARTGGGREQYF. The CDR3, as DNA: TGTGCCAGAACAGGGGGAGGGCGCGAGCAGTACTTC.

The rearrangement uses TRBV6-6 and TRBJ2-1; D is perhaps TRBD2 (6 bases). V was trimmed by 6 bases and J by 4 bases, leaving 13 bases between them. Germline-derived CDR1 and CDR2 are MNHNY and SVGAGI (reference sequence). The CDR3 has 14 amino acids. In DNA, the CDR3 is TGTGCCAGCAGCCCCGATGGAGGGTACAATGAGCAGTTCTTC. This gives the protein CASSPDGGYNEQFF.

A word on this clone: Germline is not matched at one junction end, which may reflect a read error. V usage is TRBV7-7 and J usage is TRBJ2-7, with 9 bases lining up with TRBD2. The germline gives CDR1 SSHAT, CDR2 FNYEAQ (reference sequence). The CDR3 is made up of 15 amino acids. The CDR3 sequence: CASSPSGINSYEQYF. As DNA, the CDR3 is TGTGCTAGCAGCCCTAGCGGGATTAATTCCTACGAGCAGTACTTC.

The chain has TRBV14 and TRBJ2-3; 9 bases are shared with TRBD2. The CDR3 is made up of 15 amino acids. V shed 4 bases and J 6 bases; nucleotides not matched to a gene: 8. Germline loops: CDR1 SGHDN, CDR2 FVKESK. CDR3 in amino acids: CASSLVAGAWDTQYF. The CDR3 bases are TGTGCCAGCAGCCTGGTAGCGGGAGCCTGGGATACGCAGTATTTT. Full variable domain (outside the CDR3, taken from reference TRBV14 and TRBJ2-3): EAGVTQFPSHSVIEKGQTVTLRCDPISGHDNLYWYRRVMGKEIKFLLHFVKESKQDESGMPNNRFLAERTGGTYSTLKVQPAELEDSGVYFCASSLVAGAWDTQYFGPGTRLTVL.

The rearrangement joins TRBV5-1 to TRBJ2-2; tentative D call: TRBD2 (6 bases). Germline CDR1 and CDR2: SGHRS and YFSETQ. V was cut by 6 bases and J by 0 bases, with 18 bases left in between. This CDR3 is built from 17 residues. CDR3 nucleotide sequence: TGCGCCAGCAACTGGAGACCGGGACTCTCGAACACCGGGGAGCTGTTTTTT. It translates to CASNWRPGLSNTGELFF.

V is TRBV6-5 and J is TRBJ2-1; D possibly corresponds to TRBD1 (6 bases). V was clipped by 1 base and J by 5 bases, with 9 bases between them. CDR3 length: 14 amino acids. Germline-derived CDR1 and CDR2 are MNHEY and SVGAGI. In DNA, the CDR3 is TGTGCCAGCAGTTACTTGGCAGGGGACAATGAGCAGTTCTTC. Its translation: CASSYLAGDNEQFF.

This clone was observed a single time. The chain carries TRBV27 and TRBJ1-2; 7 bases agree with TRBD1. The V and J ends lost 6 bases and 2 bases, in that order; junction bases with no gene match: 9. This CDR3 is 15 amino acids long. The germline CDR1 and CDR2 sequences are MNHEY and SMNVEV (reference sequence). CDR3 in DNA: TGTGCCAGCAGCTCGGGACAGTTAGGCAACTATGGCTACACCTTC. This sequence encodes CASSSGQLGNYGYTF.

The chain carries TRBV7-2 and TRBJ2-7; D is undetermined. Germline loops: CDR1 SGHTA, CDR2 FQGNSA. V lost 1 base and J 2 bases, leaving 9 bases between the germline ends. The CDR3 extends over 14 amino acids. CDR3 sequence reads: CASSLEWVPYEQYF. CDR3 nucleotide sequence: TGTGCCAGCAGCTTAGAATGGGTACCCTACGAGCAGTACTTC. Drawing the rest from reference TRBV7-2 and TRBJ2-7, the complete variable domain is GAGVSQSPSNKVTEKGKDVELRCDPISGHTALYWYRQSLGQGLEFLIYFQGNSAPDKSGLPSDRFSAERTGGSVSTLTIQRTQQEDSAVYLCASSLEWVPYEQYFGPGTRLTVT.

V and J are TRBV10-2 and TRBJ2-6, with 7 nucleotides matching TRBD2. V shed 5 bases and J 0 bases; nucleotides not matched to a gene: 7. Germline CDR1 reads WSHSY; CDR2 reads SAAADI. This CDR3 has 17 amino acids. In DNA form, the CDR3 reads TGCGCCAGCAGTTCCGGGGAGGGGATCTCTGGGGCCAACGTCCTGACTTTC. Amino acid sequence: CASSSGEGISGANVLTF.

The V call is TRBV10-3, the J call TRBJ1-2; D is uncertain. CDR3 length: 14 amino acids. Germline V gene lookup returns CDR1 ENHRY and CDR2 SYGVKD. V was clipped by 6 bases and J by 5 bases, with 16 bases between them. The CDR3 nucleotides are TGTGCCATCAGCGCCCCTGGGCTGACATATGGCTACACCTTC. Residues: CAISAPGLTYGYTF.

J is TRBJ2-7 and V is TRBV21-1. TRBV21-1 is a recognized pseudogene. CDR3 size: 12 residues. The CDR3 sequence is CASSKERYEQYF. As DNA, the CDR3 is TGTGCCAGCAGCAAAGAAAGGTACGAGCAGTACTTC.

This chain connects TRBV5-1 to TRBJ2-3; 7 bases agree with TRBD1. The CDR3 loop spans 15 amino acids. CDR1 and CDR2 (germline): SGHRS, YFSETQ. With V trimmed by 10 bases and J by 3 bases, 14 bases remained unmatched. The CDR3, as DNA: TGCGCCGCAAGAAGACCGGAACAGGGGACAGATACGCAGTATTTT. Translation gives CAARRPEQGTDTQYF.

In the case of this clone: At one end the junction does not follow the germline gene, possibly because of a read error. The chain employs TRBV9 and TRBJ2-1; TRBD1 matches at 8 bases. There are 15 residues in the CDR3. Looked up from germline, CDR1 is SGDLS and CDR2 is YYNGEE. In DNA, the CDR3 is TGTGCCAGCAGTCCTCGGACAGGGAACTACGATGAGCAGTTCTTC. It yields the protein CASSPRTGNYDEQFF.